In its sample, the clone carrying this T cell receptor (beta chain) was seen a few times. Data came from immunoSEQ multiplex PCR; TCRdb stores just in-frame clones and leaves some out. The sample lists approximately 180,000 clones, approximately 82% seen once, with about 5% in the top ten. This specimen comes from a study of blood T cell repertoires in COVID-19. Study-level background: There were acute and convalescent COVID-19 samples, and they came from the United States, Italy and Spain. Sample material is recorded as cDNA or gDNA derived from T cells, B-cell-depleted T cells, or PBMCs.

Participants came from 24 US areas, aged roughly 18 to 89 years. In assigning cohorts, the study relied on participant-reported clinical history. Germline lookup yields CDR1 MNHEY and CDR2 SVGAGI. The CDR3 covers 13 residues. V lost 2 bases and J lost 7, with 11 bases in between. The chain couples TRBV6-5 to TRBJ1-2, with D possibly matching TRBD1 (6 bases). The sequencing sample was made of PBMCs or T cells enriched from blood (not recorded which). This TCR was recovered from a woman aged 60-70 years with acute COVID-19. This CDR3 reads CASSYGTTSGYTF. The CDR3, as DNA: TGTGCCAGCAGTTACGGGACAACTAGTGGCTACACCTTC.